The clone carrying this T cell receptor (beta chain) was seen only a few times. Antigen specificity is unknown. From germline, CDR1 is SGHAT and CDR2 FQNNGV. V was clipped by 10 bases and J by 4 bases; unmatched bases: 1. The CDR3 extends over 12 amino acids. This sample is drawn from a study of T cell repertoires in cytomegalovirus infection. Study at large: A matching HLA type, together with CMV infection, was signaled by public TCR beta signatures.

In TCRdb, the reads were re-called with MiXCR into one record per CDR3 protein. Altogether about 890,000 distinct CDR3 sequences are present, approximately 31% being singletons, with the ten largest covering around 15%. The chain is built from TRBV11-2 and TRBJ2-6, with 7 nucleotides matching TRBD2. This receptor was obtained from a human donor in good health (CMV status not recorded). Some clones in this sample may be carry-over from other donors' samples. The material was cultured CD8+ T cells from PBMCs, obtained from culture after CMV antigen stimulation. The CDR3 sequence: CATGGGANVLTF. The DNA for the CDR3 is TGTGCCACGGGGGGAGGGGCCAACGTCCTGACTTTC.